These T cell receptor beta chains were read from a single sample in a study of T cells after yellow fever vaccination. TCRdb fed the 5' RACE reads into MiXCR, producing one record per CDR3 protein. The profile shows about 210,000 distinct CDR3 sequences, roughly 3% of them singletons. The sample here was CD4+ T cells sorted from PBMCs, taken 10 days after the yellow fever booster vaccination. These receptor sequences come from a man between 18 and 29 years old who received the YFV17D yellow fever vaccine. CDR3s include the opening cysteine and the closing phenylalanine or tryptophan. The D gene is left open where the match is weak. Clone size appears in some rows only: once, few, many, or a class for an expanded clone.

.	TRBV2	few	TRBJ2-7	CASRNREQYF	TGTGCCAGCAGGAACCGGGAGCAGTACTTC
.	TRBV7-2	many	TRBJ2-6	CASSLSRVTGANVLTF	TGTGCCAGCAGCTTAAGCAGGGTAACCGGGGCCAACGTCCTGACTTTC
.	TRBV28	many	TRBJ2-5	CASSFVRAAGETQYF	TGTGCCAGCAGTTTCGTCCGGGCGGCTGGGGAGACCCAGTACTTC
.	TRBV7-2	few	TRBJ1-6	CASSPIPLSSYNSPLHF	TGTGCCAGCAGCCCGATACCGCTTAGCTCCTATAATTCACCCCTCCACTTT
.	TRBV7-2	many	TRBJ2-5	CASSLAPRDQQETQYF	TGTGCCAGCAGCTTAGCCCCCCGGGACCAGCAAGAGACCCAGTACTTC
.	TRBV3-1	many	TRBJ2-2	CASSQIAGELFF	TGTGCCAGCAGCCAAATTGCCGGGGAGCTGTTTTTT
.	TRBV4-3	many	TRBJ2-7	CASSQGGRVGTYEQYF	TGCGCCAGCAGCCAAGGGGGCAGGGTAGGAACCTACGAGCAGTACTTC
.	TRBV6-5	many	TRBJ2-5	CASSYAYQETQYF	TGTGCCAGCAGTTACGCCTACCAAGAGACCCAGTACTTC
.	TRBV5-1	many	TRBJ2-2	CASSPDQNTGELFF	TGCGCCAGCAGCCCGGACCAAAACACCGGGGAGCTGTTTTTT
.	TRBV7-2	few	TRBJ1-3	CASSPQAGNTIYF	TGTGCCAGCAGCCCCCAAGCTGGAAACACCATATATTTT
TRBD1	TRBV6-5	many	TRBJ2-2	CASSRQGVNTGELFF	TGTGCCAGCAGTCGACAGGGGGTGAACACCGGGGAGCTGTTTTTT
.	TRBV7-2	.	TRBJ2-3	CASSLVDPGTDTQYF	TGTGCCAGCAGCTTAGTCGATCCCGGCACAGATACGCAGTATTTT
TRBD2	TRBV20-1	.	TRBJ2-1	CSARENGRGEVEQFF	TGCAGTGCTAGAGAGAACGGGCGGGGGGAAGTTGAGCAGTTCTTC
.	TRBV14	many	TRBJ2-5	CASSLNMGGETQYF	TGTGCCAGCAGCCTCAATATGGGGGGCGAGACCCAGTACTTC
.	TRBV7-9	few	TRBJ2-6	CASSLVWAGANVLTF	TGTGCCAGCAGCTTAGTATGGGCTGGGGCCAACGTCCTGACTTTC
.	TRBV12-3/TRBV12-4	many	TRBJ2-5	CASSFYGRQETQYF	TGTGCCAGCAGTTTTTATGGCAGACAAGAGACCCAGTACTTC
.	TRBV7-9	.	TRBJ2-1	CASSWIRLSSYNEQFF	TGTGCCAGCAGCTGGATCCGCCTAAGCTCCTACAATGAGCAGTTCTTC
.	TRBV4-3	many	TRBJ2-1	CASSQAVGNEQFF	TGCGCCAGCAGCCAAGCCGTCGGCAATGAGCAGTTCTTC
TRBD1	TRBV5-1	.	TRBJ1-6	CASTRDRGNSPLHF	TGCGCCAGCACCAGGGACAGGGGGAATTCACCCCTCCACTTT
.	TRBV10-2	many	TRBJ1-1	CASSRAPNTEAFF	TGCGCCAGCAGTCGGGCCCCGAACACTGAAGCTTTCTTT
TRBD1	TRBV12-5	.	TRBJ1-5	CASGLNIGTGSNQPQHF	TGTGCTAGTGGTTTGAATATCGGGACAGGGAGCAATCAGCCCCAGCATTTT
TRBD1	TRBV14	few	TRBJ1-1	CASSQDRGQFYTEAFF	TGTGCCAGCAGCCAAGACCGGGGACAGTTCTACACTGAAGCTTTCTTT
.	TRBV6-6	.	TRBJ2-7	CASSDRSGPPPYEQYF	TGTGCCAGCAGTGACCGGAGCGGGCCTCCCCCCTACGAGCAGTACTTC
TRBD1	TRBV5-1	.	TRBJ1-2	CASSLGPQGAKDGYTF	TGCGCCAGCAGCTTGGGTCCCCAGGGGGCAAAGGATGGCTACACCTTC
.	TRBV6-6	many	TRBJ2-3	CASSYSGAGTQYF	TGTGCCAGCAGTTACTCGGGAGCAGGCACGCAGTATTTT
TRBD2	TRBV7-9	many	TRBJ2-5	CASSLMEGGGAQETQYF	TGTGCCAGCAGCTTAATGGAAGGCGGGGGGGCCCAAGAGACCCAGTACTTC
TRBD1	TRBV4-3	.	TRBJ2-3	CASSLLPGQGSDTQYF	TGCGCCAGCAGCCTGTTACCGGGACAGGGGTCAGATACGCAGTATTTT
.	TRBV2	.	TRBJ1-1	CASRPRGGYAEAFF	TGTGCCAGCAGACCGAGGGGTGGGTACGCTGAAGCTTTCTTT